This T cell receptor (beta chain) stems from a study of blood T cell repertoires in COVID-19 (dated by TCRdb to 2018 to 2021). A note on the overall study: Collaborator samples came from the United States, Italy and Spain and covered acute and convalescent phases of COVID-19. Where available, HLA class I and class II types were taken from metadata supplied by the sample provider and were not determined by assay-based typing. The prospective study material was composed of cDNA or gDNA derived from T cells, B-cell-depleted T cells, or PBMCs. The repertoires were released in a freely available public database intended as a resource for research on the immune response to SARS-CoV-2. The samples were drawn from two sources: the first 160 participants of the ongoing ImmuneRACE study, and fewer than 1,500 subjects contributed by 6 global collaborators. A de-identified subject ID, COVID-19 status, age in years and sex were almost always included in the sample metadata. The dataset comprised deeply sampled blood TCRbeta repertoires from subjects exposed to, actively infected with, or recovered from COVID-19. Here is what the overall study found, with its caveats: The amount of clinical and demographic metadata varied by source and participant and was provided uncurated.

Cut back by 4 bases and 7 bases, the V and J ends lie 19 bases apart. Reading from cysteine to phenylalanine, the CDR3 counts 15 amino acids. CDR3 DNA only is kept here, 45 bases in frame from base 1. The CDR1 and CDR2 encoded by the germline V gene (reference sequence) are LGHDT and YNNKEL. On this clone: This receptor's antigen is unknown. No quality values exist for individual bases; no much larger clone is one base distant.

Whole blood was collected in K2EDTA tubes by collaborating institutions according to the institutions' own protocols. For TCRbeta analysis, collaborator samples were shipped as frozen whole blood, as isolated PBMCs, or as DNA extracted from either sample type. TCRbeta CDR3 regions were amplified from genomic DNA using the immunoSEQ Assay, a bias-controlled multiplex PCR. As for the original processing: The number of nucleated cells in each sample was estimated by amplification of reference gene primers within the assay. To quantify the absolute abundance of each unique TCRbeta CDR3 rearrangement, sequence reads were collapsed and filtered. Productive Simpson clonality was computed per sample as the square root of Simpson's diversity index over productive rearrangements. TCRdb obtained this table from immuneACCESS and retained in-frame rearrangements with V and J assigned. These tables miss some clones; where compared with another copy, unresolved V genes account for less than half of the shortfall, and the remainder is unexplained. V and J calls and clone size are those listed in that table; D and trimming were worked out from the DNA. The sample yields 100,000 or so clones; about nine tenths were counted once. Of the sample, 0.97% is held by the ten largest clones.

This chain is built from TRBV3-1 (or the pseudogene TRBV3-2) and TRBJ1-2; the D gene is perhaps TRBD1, on 6 matching bases. The sample comprised peripheral blood. The TCR sequence derives from a man aged 60 to 75 with acute or convalescent COVID-19. The CDR3 reads CASSPHREWTLGYTF. The bases are TGTGCCAGCAGCCCACACAGGGAGTGGACTCTTGGCTACACCTTC.